Following are 15 T cell receptor beta chains from one sample sequenced in a study of blood T cell repertoires in COVID-19. The method was immunoSEQ multiplex PCR; TCRdb's version includes in-frame clones alone and lacks a portion of them. The sample holds 210,000 or so clones, 70% to 90% seen once. Input material: PBMCs or T cells enriched from blood (not recorded which). Every receptor here comes from a young man who had recovered from COVID-19.

The V call is TRBV30, the J call TRBJ2-3; D not resolved. CDR1 is GTSNPN, CDR2 SVGIG, per germline (reference sequence). The V end lost 3 bases, the J end lost 2 bases, and 12 bases lay between the germline ends. The CDR3 sequence is 14 residues long. Here the CDR3 reads CAWRPPQLTDTQYF. CDR3 bases: TGTGCCTGGAGACCCCCCCAACTCACAGATACGCAGTATTTT. Together with reference TRBV30 and TRBJ2-3, the CDR3 gives the full variable domain: SQTIHQWPATLVQPVGSPLSLECTVEGTSNPNLYWYRQAAGRGLQLLFYSVGIGQISSEVPQNLSASRPQDRQFILSSKKLLLSDSGFYLCAWRPPQLTDTQYFGPGTRLTVL.

The chain couples TRBV4-3 to TRBJ1-1; 8 positions agree with TRBD1. The junction had 3 bases not matched to a gene; V was cut back by 2 bases and J by 4 bases. CDR1 is LGHNA, CDR2 YSLEER, per germline. This CDR3 is built from 14 residues. CDR3 coding DNA: TGCGCCAGCAGCCAACAGACAGGGGCCACTGAAGCTTTCTTT. This translates into CASSQQTGATEAFF.

Here the CDR3 reads CASSWAGGGGANEQFF. The CDR3 nucleotides are TGTGCCAGCAGCTGGGCGGGCGGCGGAGGGGCAAATGAGCAGTTCTTC. The chain joins TRBV13 to TRBJ2-1, with D perhaps matching TRBD2 (6 bases). This CDR3 spans 16 amino acids. The V and J ends lost 4 bases and 7 bases respectively, with 20 bases between them. Germline loops: CDR1 PRHDT, CDR2 FYEKMQ (reference sequence).

With regard to this clone: Just one base apart from a much larger clone, this may be a read error. The chain couples TRBV4-1 to TRBJ1-2; D unresolved. The germline CDR1 and CDR2 sequences are MGHRA and YSYEKL. The ends were cut back, 3 bases at V and 2 bases at J, with 7 bases in the middle. The CDR3 has 13 residues. The CDR3 DNA sequence: TGCGCCAGCAGCCAGCCGGGGAACTATGGCTACACCTTC. Amino acids: CASSQPGNYGYTF.

This chain links TRBV3-1 (or the pseudogene TRBV3-2) with TRBJ1-2; 8 bases agree with TRBD1. Germline trimming cut 3 bases from V and 4 bases from J; bases unmatched to any gene: 4. The CDR3 runs to 14 residues. From germline, CDR1 is LGHDT and CDR2 YNNKEL (reference sequence). The CDR3 is CASSHGGQGYGYTF. CDR3 nucleotide sequence: TGTGCCAGCAGCCACGGAGGACAGGGCTATGGCTACACCTTC.

The rearrangement joins TRBV9 to TRBJ2-1, with a possible D match to TRBD2 (5 bases). The germline V and J ends were trimmed by 3 bases and 10 bases, with 23 bases remaining between them. Germline CDR1 and CDR2: SGDLS and YYNGEE. The CDR3 is 16 residues long. CDR3 loop: CASSAPLGGPPSEQFF. DNA of the CDR3: TGTGCCAGCAGCGCGCCCCTTGGCGGGCCTCCATCAGAGCAGTTCTTC.

The genes are TRBV7-2 and TRBJ2-7; the match to TRBD2 covers 14 bases. Germline-derived CDR1 and CDR2 are SGHTA and FQGNSA. J was trimmed by 7 bases and V by 5 bases; bases with no gene match: 13. The CDR3 contains 17 residues. CDR3 DNA: TGTGCCAGCAGCCACCACTGGGGACTAGCGGGAGTCTCAGAGCAGTACTTC. As protein: CASSHHWGLAGVSEQYF. The whole variable domain, filled in from reference TRBV7-2 and TRBJ2-7, reads GAGVSQSPSNKVTEKGKDVELRCDPISGHTALYWYRQSLGQGLEFLIYFQGNSAPDKSGLPSDRFSAERTGGSVSTLTIQRTQQEDSAVYLCASSHHWGLAGVSEQYFGPGTRLTVT.

The rearrangement uses TRBV6-5 and TRBJ1-5, with unresolved D. The ends were cut back, 6 bases at V and 3 bases at J, with 15 bases in the middle. Germline V gene lookup returns CDR1 MNHEY and CDR2 SVGAGI. CDR3 length equals 15 residues. The DNA for the CDR3 is TGTGCCAGCAGGGAGAATTGGTCCCCCAATCAGCCCCAGCATTTT. Translated: CASRENWSPNQPQHF.

This chain links TRBV19 with TRBJ2-3; TRBD1 matches 9 bases. The J segment lost 4 bases and the V segment lost 4 bases, leaving 6 bases of the junction unmatched. This CDR3 has 15 residues. The germline CDR1 and CDR2 sequences are LNHDA and SQIVND (reference sequence). The CDR3 sequence: CASSSPGTGPDTQYF. The CDR3 nucleotides read TGTGCCAGTAGTAGCCCGGGGACAGGGCCAGATACGCAGTATTTT.

The table lists this clone with a count of one. The CDR3 protein is CASSERAGGDTQYF. Written as DNA, the CDR3 is TGTGCCAGCAGTGAAAGAGCGGGTGGAGATACGCAGTATTTT. V usage is TRBV25-1 and J usage is TRBJ2-3, with a tentative D call TRBD2 (6 bases). This CDR3 region has 14 residues. Germline V gene sequence: CDR1 MGHDK, CDR2 SYGVNS. V was clipped by 2 bases and J by 5 bases, with 11 bases between them. The entire variable domain, with the rest obtained from reference TRBV25-1 and TRBJ2-3, is as follows: EADIYQTPRYLVIGTGKKITLECSQTMGHDKMYWYQQDPGMELHLIHYSYGVNSTEKGDLSSESTVSRIRTEHFPLTLESARPSHTSQYLCASSERAGGDTQYFGPGTRLTVL.

A few counts support this clone. V and J are TRBV7-6 and TRBJ1-2; D unclear. Germline values: CDR1 SGHVS, CDR2 FNYEAQ. Trimming shortened V by 0 bases and J by 8 bases, and 10 bases separated the two germline ends. The CDR3 is 13 amino acids. As DNA, the CDR3 is TGTGCCAGCAGCTTAGCCTCCGCGGTGGGCTACACCTTC. It encodes CASSLASAVGYTF.

The J gene is TRBJ1-6, the V gene TRBV6-5; D is unresolved. The V end was cut by 0 bases, the J end by 11 bases, with 14 bases between. The CDR3 loop spans 15 amino acids. Germline V gene sequence: CDR1 MNHEY, CDR2 SVGAGI. This CDR3 reads CASSYSVESHTPLHF. CDR3 DNA: TGTGCCAGCAGTTACTCGGTTGAGTCCCATACACCCCTCCACTTT.

The chain recombines TRBV7-2 with TRBJ1-1; TRBD1 aligns across 7 bases. Germline V gene data show CDR1 as SGHTA and CDR2 as FQGNSA. There are 16 residues in the CDR3. Losses at the gene ends were 5 bases for V and 0 bases for J; bases not matched to a gene: 9. CDR3 sequence reads: CASSPQTGTLNTEAFF. The CDR3 region has the DNA TGTGCCAGCAGCCCCCAGACAGGGACCCTGAACACTGAAGCTTTCTTT.

The V and J genes are TRBV7-8 and TRBJ1-2; D gene unclear. V shed 6 bases and J shed 8 bases, with 10 bases lying between them. The CDR3 spans 11 residues. Per germline, CDR1 SGHVS and CDR2 FQNEAQ. The CDR3 sequence: CASSQTGGYTF. CDR3 nucleotide sequence: TGTGCCAGCAGTCAGACTGGAGGCTACACCTTC.

The CDR3: CASSESGDGAYTF. For the CDR3, the DNA is TGTGCCAGCAGTGAAAGCGGAGACGGAGCCTACACCTTC. This chain joins TRBV2 and TRBJ1-2; D gene ambiguous. The CDR3 has 13 residues. Germline V gives CDR1 SNHLY, CDR2 FYNNEI. V lost 2 bases and J lost 10, with 14 bases in between.